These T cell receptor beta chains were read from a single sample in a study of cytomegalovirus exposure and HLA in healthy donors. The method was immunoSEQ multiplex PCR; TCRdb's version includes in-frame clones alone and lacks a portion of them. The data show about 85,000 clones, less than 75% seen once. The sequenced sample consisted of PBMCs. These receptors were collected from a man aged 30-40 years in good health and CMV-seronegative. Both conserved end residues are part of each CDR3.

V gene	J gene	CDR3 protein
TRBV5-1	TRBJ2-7	CASSLEGVTYEQYF
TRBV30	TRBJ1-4	CASRTAATNEKLFF
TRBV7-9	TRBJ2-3	CASSRTGHGTDTQYF
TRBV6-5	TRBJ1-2	CASSLNRDRDYGYTF
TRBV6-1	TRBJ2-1	CASSRTSGSDEQFF
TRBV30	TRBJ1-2	CAWSVDLNYGYTF
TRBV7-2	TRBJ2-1	CASSFRTGTGVNEQFF
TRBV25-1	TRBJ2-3	CASILAGTDTQYF
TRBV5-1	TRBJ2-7	CASSSSGGVSYEQYF
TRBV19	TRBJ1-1	CASSVGAGGRTTEAFF
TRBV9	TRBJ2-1	CASSVAKAGSSYNEQFF
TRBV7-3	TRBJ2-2	CASSLSGRGLGELFF
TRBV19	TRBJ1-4	CASRDRGPEKLFF
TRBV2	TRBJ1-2	CASSDTRNYGYTF
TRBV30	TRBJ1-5	CAWSVGGSSNQPQHF
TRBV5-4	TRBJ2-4	CASSLGRIVAKNIQYF
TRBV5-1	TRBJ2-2	CASRAPPGNTGELFF
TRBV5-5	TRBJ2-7	CASSSGQNLLYEQYF
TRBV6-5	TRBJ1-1	CASSSPRQGSTEAFF
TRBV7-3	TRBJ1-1	CASSYGLVNTEAFF
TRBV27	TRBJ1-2	CASSLTAANYGYTF
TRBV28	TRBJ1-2	CASSSLGGGTYGYTF
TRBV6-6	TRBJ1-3	CASKGAAGNTIYF
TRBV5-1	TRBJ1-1	CASSLGQGLLYTEAFF
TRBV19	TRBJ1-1	CASSIGVNTEAFF
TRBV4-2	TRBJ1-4	CASRSTGTREKLFF
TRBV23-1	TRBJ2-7	CASGPGTGDPHEQYF
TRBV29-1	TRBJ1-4	CSVDKQAGEKLFF
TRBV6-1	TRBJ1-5	CASSESGGGQPQHF
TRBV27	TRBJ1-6	CASSLNYSYNSPLHF
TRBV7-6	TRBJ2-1	CASRSSGGSGAAEQFF
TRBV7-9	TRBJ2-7	CASSHSDRASYEQYF
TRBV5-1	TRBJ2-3	CASSLGSSGGAVDTQYF
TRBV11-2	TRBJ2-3	CASSYRDRGRTDTQYF
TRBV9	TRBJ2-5	CASSPRFGGGVETQYF
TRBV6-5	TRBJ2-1	CASGPHNNEQFF
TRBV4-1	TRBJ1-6	CASSQEAGVVNSPLHF
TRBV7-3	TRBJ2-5	CASSFRPSASQETQYF
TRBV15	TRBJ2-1	CATSRDLGGSGYNEQFF
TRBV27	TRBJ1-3	CASSSPTRDNTIYF
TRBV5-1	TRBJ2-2	CASSWGGGRPNTGELFF
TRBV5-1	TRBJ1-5	CASSFWTGDNQPQHF
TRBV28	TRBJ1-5	CASSSGRGARQPQHF
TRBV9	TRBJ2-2	CASSVFETGATGELFF
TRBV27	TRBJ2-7	CASSSLGAGADYEQYF
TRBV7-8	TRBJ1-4	CASSLVDRGEKLFF
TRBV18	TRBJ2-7	CASSRQIYEQYF
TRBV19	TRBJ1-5	CASIGEEGARQPQHF
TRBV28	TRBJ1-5	CASRDRPGQNQPQHF
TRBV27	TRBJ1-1	CASSLGRADTEAFF
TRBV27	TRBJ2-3	CASSLLAGGTTDTQYF
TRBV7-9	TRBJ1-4	CASSLGGLWEELFF
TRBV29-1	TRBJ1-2	CSVEERAVGGAYGYTF
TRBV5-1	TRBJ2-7	CASSLVRGPTYEQYF